Listed here is a single TCR beta chain. Its antigen is not yet known. No qualities accompany the bases; no much larger clone lies one base away. Library method: the immunoSEQ multiplex PCR assay. The multiplex PCR relied on a mix of 60 forward primers for TCR Vbeta segments and 13 reverse primers for TCR Jbeta segments. Amplification of the CDR3 region of rearranged TCR beta genes was performed with a multiplex PCR assay on genomic DNA. On the Illumina HiSeq System, the amplified TCR beta libraries were sequenced as 87-base-pair reads. The original pipeline was this. Across the roughly 600 repertoires, a later analysis counted approximately 83 million unique TCR beta chains, roughly 11 million of which were shared by at least two donors. To remove PCR and sequencing errors, raw reads were error-corrected and collapsed into unique sequences using a nearest-neighbor algorithm that merged closely related sequences. To assign V, D and J gene segments, CDR3 sequences were aligned to IMGT reference sequences. Each retained sequence needed at least a six-nucleotide match to both a V gene segment and a J gene segment. A rearrangement counted as productive if the CDR3 had no stop codons and remained in frame with V and J, and every other rearrangement counted as non-productive. CDR3 was defined by IMGT convention, running from the second conserved V-encoded cysteine to the conserved J-encoded phenylalanine. The earlier analysis of fewer than 700 of the donors excluded sequences that lacked an unambiguous match to a single V gene segment. An earlier analysis of fewer than 750 of the donors classified V segments as functional when productive rearrangements were above 56.7% and as segregating when the standard deviation between donors was above 5%. A statistical classification framework was built for diagnosing cytomegalovirus status from the catalog of TCR beta chain sequences. In a later analysis, V and J genes were assigned by comparing TCR nucleotide sequences against IMGT/GENE-DB human TR gene sequences. A later analysis assigned CDR3 sequences and most-parsimonious VDJ recombination scenarios with the TCRdist pipeline. A later analysis defined each TCR beta chain by its CDR3 amino acid sequence plus V-gene family, and excluded reads lacking a unique V-gene family. A later analysis removed over 500 highly shared, low-generation-probability nucleotide sequences to deal with suspected cross-contamination and a sequencing artifact. A later analysis calculated a clonal expansion index for each public chain from normalized within-repertoire ranks of inferred template counts. Generation probabilities in a later analysis came from a VDJ recombination model fitted to out-of-frame rearrangements, and those results were checked against IGoR. In a later analysis, TCR-TCR, TCR-HLA and TCR-CMV co-occurrence was scored with hypergeometric tests, and a repertoire-size bias correction was applied to TCR pairs. In a later analysis, false discovery rates were estimated by permuting HLA or CMV assignments 20 times. A later analysis grouped co-occurring TCRs with DBSCAN, adding TCRdist sequence similarity when clustering within HLA-allele-positive subsets. For co-occurrence clustering, repertoires with fewer than 30,000 or more than 120,000 public chains were excluded, along with five repertoires with anomalous nucleotide sharing. What TCRdb holds here is the immuneACCESS table cut down to in-frame rearrangements. Part of the clones is not present; checked against another copy, under half of the missing clones reflect an unresolved V gene, and the others are unexplained. V and J calls and clone size are as listed in that table; D and trimming were resolved from the DNA. The sample data list 200,000 to 250,000 clones, and 65% to 80% of these were observed just once. 1.7% of the sample is in the top ten clones.

The cohort consisted of hundreds of healthy bone marrow donors. At the time of sampling, every cohort member was nominally healthy, though immune exposures that went unrecorded were likely present. The donor tested CMV seronegative, placing the donor among the roughly 350 seronegative members of the cohort. A peripheral blood sample was provided by each donor, and peripheral blood mononuclear cells were used for TCR beta sequencing. The Qiagen DNeasy Blood Extraction Kit was used to extract genomic DNA from the blood cell samples. These data belong to a study of cytomegalovirus exposure and HLA in healthy donors (dated by TCRdb to 2017 to 2019). For the wider study: An earlier analysis of several hundred of the donors reported approximately 280 Gb of sequence data and 95 million to 140 million unique TCR beta sequences obtained from around 170 million T cells. Among about 400 genotyped donors of the cohort, an average of about 240,000 unique TCR beta nucleotide sequences was sequenced per donor, of which about 18% were non-productive. The number of donors typed differed by locus, with 629-630 for A, B, C, DRB1 and DQB1, 522 for DQA1, about 610 for DPA1, and 450 to 480 for DPB1. Every repertoire in the discovery cohort had been generated on one and the same sequencing platform. The study aimed to test whether cataloging public T cell receptors could reveal signatures of past pathogen exposure. High-throughput TCR immunosequencing, statistical association of individual TCRs with disease status, and machine learning were combined to predict cytomegalovirus infection status. Approximately 310 gigabases of sequencing data and around 90 million unique TCR sequences made up an early release that covered approximately 620 HLA-typed donors. The T cell repertoires of some 700 subjects were profiled by immunosequencing and related to cytomegalovirus serostatus. Besides the first cohort of roughly 700 subjects, a separate validation cohort made up of 120 different subjects was used. Both class I and class II loci were covered by HLA typing, at four-digit resolution. To decide whether each TCR beta V gene segment behaved as functional or pseudogenic, an earlier analysis of 587 of the donors relied on high-throughput TCR beta sequencing. Among the approximately 400 genotyped donors, 81% belonged to the genetic ancestry cluster associated with self-reported Caucasian donors. Rather than drawing on any new phenotypic data, the later analysis identified candidate immune exposures from TCR beta sequences and the way those sequences occurred across donors. Five DR-DQ haplotypes were handled as single units for association and clustering because linkage in the cohort was strong. A later analysis re-analyzed previously published TCR beta repertoires from approximately 700 donors and added high-resolution HLA genotyping to study TCR occurrence patterns. Donor age, sex, ethnicity and CMV serostatus were collected together with the repertoire data. In a later genetic analysis, genome-wide SNP genotypes for about three fifths of the 666 donors were used, and that subset was treated as a discovery cohort. Overall study results and their limits: Most CMV-associated TCR beta chains appeared to be HLA-restricted in a later analysis, and the HLA associations seemed to be driven largely by CMV exposure. Linkage disequilibrium might explain the correlated functional status among segregating V segments, but an unknown experimental factor could not be ruled out. Only TCR beta chains were sequenced in this cohort, and the absence of alpha or paired-chain data limited detectable features. According to the authors, the approach could potentially be generalized to other disease states and immunological phenotypes. The 87-base-pair reads could not distinguish some IMGT-functional V segments, including TRBV6-2 and TRBV6-3, so those segments were excluded. In a later analysis, HLA-associated TCR beta chains were found to be more clonally expanded and to have lower generation probabilities than equally common non-associated chains. Roughly uniform sequencing depth across donors was assumed in presence/absence analyses, although this assumption may not hold. Compared with the roughly 710-donor mean, donors in an Asian-associated ancestry cluster had fewer N-insertions in productive TCRs, according to a later genetic analysis. Most TCR sequences were observed very rarely across donors, whereas some public TCRs were present in many individuals. CMV serostatus was the only immune exposure information available for the cohort. At a false discovery rate of 0.05, a later analysis linked about 17,000 TCR beta sequences to specific HLA alleles. The study listed 170 or so TCR beta chains as associated with cytomegalovirus. The earlier analysis of some 560 of the donors excluded fewer than 20 rarely observed V segments, including chromosome 9 orphons, because counts were too low. The sequencing pipeline was judged likely to have produced a cluster of highly shared sequence variants as a technical artifact. In a later genetic analysis, a missense DCLRE1C variant was associated with V-gene and J-gene trimming of TCR beta chains, and the association was replicated in an independent cohort. In an earlier analysis of approximately 590 of the donors, most TCR beta V segments appeared in productive rearrangements about 87% or about 30% of the time, broadly matching IMGT annotations. Because HLA typing was missing for some donors at each locus, association tests included only the typed subset. A further reported finding was that TCR beta sequences accurately predicted the HLA-A and HLA-B alleles for most subjects in the first cohort. A later analysis reported that several top co-occurrence clusters appeared linked to parvovirus B19, influenza, CMV and Epstein-Barr virus. The classifier was reported to diagnose cytomegalovirus status with high specificity and sensitivity in both the original cohort and the validation cohort. Strong co-occurrence of HLA alleles, especially DR and DQ, made assigning TCR associations to individual alleles difficult. According to a later analysis, TCR association rates differed among HLA loci, with DRB1 alleles showing the most associated TCRs and HLA-C alleles showing the fewest. Three of the identified cytomegalovirus-associated TCR beta chains were confirmed in vitro to be specific for cytomegalovirus antigens.

Per the germline V gene (reference sequence), SEHNR is the CDR1 and FQNEAQ is the CDR2. Unmatched junction bases come to 7, with V trimmed by 0 bases and J by 2 bases. CDR3 length: 16 amino acids, cysteine to phenylalanine. Of all the DNA, just the CDR3 is kept, 48 bases in frame from base 1. Source material: PBMCs. This chain joins TRBV7-9 to TRBJ2-7; 7 of the junction bases match TRBD2. The clonotype originates from a man aged 45-60 years in good health and CMV-seronegative. The DNA sequence reads TGTGCCAGCAGCTTAGCAGGTCTAGCGGAGGCCTACGAGCAGTACTTC. This encodes CASSLAGLAEAYEQYF.